The clone carrying this TCR beta chain was observed at least ten times. The source of the sample is a study of identical twins. CDR1 and CDR2 (germline): DFQATT, SNEGSKA (reference sequence). V gave up 7 bases and J gave up 2 bases, with 11 bases separating them. This CDR3 has 12 amino acids. TCRdb itself ran the 5' RACE reads through MiXCR, one entry per CDR3 protein. The table lists 250,000 or so distinct CDR3 sequences, around 7.6% of them singletons. These data also featured in a second study, about yellow fever vaccine responses in identical twins.

The receptor was isolated from a woman under 30 in good health. Input material: CD8+ T cells sorted from blood. V and J are TRBV20-1 and TRBJ2-5, with TRBD1 as a possible D gene (6 bases). The CDR3 region has the DNA TGCAGTGGGGGGCTTACACAAGAGACCCAGTACTTC. Protein product: CSGGLTQETQYF.